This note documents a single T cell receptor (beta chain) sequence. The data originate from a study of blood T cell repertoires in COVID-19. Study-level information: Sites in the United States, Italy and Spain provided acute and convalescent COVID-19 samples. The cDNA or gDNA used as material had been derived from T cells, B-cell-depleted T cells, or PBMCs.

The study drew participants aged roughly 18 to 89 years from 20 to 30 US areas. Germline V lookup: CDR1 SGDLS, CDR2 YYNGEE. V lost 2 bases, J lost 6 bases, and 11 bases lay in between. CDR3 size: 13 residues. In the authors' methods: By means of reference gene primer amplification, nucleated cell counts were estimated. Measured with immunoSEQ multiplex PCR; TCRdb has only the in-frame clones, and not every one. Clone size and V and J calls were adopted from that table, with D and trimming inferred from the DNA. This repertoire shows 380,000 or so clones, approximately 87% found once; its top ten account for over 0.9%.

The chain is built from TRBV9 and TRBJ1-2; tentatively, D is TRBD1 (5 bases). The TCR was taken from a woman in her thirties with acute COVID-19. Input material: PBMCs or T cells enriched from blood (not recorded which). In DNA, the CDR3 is TGTGCCAGCAGCGTCGAAGACAGAAATGGCTACACCTTC. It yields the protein CASSVEDRNGYTF.